Listed below are T cell receptor beta chains from one sample, sequenced in a study of neurological immune-mediated disorders. TCRdb ran MiXCR on the 5' RACE reads and lists one entry per CDR3 protein. The sample holds roughly 100,000 distinct CDR3 sequences, more than 10% seen once. Material for sequencing was PBMCs. The receptors here all came from a female donor with HTLV-1-associated myelopathy (HAM/TSP). CDR3s include the opening cysteine and the closing phenylalanine or tryptophan. The D gene is left open where the match is weak. The size of a clone is reported for some rows only, either as once, few or many, or as a class for expanded clones.

many 14 TRBJ2-7 TRBD1 TRBV18 TGTGCCAGCTCACCATCTCAGGGGGTCTACGAGCAGTACTTC CASSPSQGVYEQYF
once 15 TRBJ2-3 TRBD2 TRBV7-2 TGTGCCAGCAGCTTTACAGCGGGGGGGTGGGATACGCAGTATTTT CASSFTAGGWDTQYF
few 15 TRBJ2-2 TRBD1 TRBV6-6 TGTGCCACCGAAAGACAGGGGGCACGTACCGGGGAGCTGTTTTTT CATERQGARTGELFF
many 15 TRBJ2-7 NA TRBV20-1 TGCAGTGCTAGCTCCCCCAGACTAGGTATCCGCGAGCAGTACTTC CSASSPRLGIREQYF
many 12 TRBJ1-1 TRBD1 TRBV29-1 TGCAGCGTTGGGGGACAGGGAGGGCCGGCTTTCTTT CSVGGQGGPAFF
many 17 TRBJ2-2 TRBD1 TRBV5-1 TGCGCCAGCAGCTTGGCATCCCGGACAGGGGGCACCGGGGAGCTGTTTTTT CASSLASRTGGTGELFF
NA 13 TRBJ1-5 NA TRBV15 TGTGCCACCAGCAGAGATTATCATCAGCCCCAGCATTTT CATSRDYHQPQHF
medium-sized 14 TRBJ1-4 NA TRBV5-1 TGCGCCAGCAGCCGAGACAGCACTAATGAAAAACTGTTTTTT CASSRDSTNEKLFF
many 14 TRBJ2-1 TRBD2 TRBV5-1 TGCGCCAGCAGCCTCCAGCGGGGGGGCAATGAGCAGTTCTTC CASSLQRGGNEQFF
many 14 TRBJ2-5 NA TRBV7-2 TGTGCCAGCAGCCTAGTTGCAGGGGTTGGGACCCAGTACTTC CASSLVAGVGTQYF
many 15 TRBJ2-2 TRBD2 TRBV5-1 TGCGCCAGCAGCATGGGACTACTTAACACCGGGGAGCTGTTTTTT CASSMGLLNTGELFF
few 14 TRBJ2-3 NA TRBV27 TGTGCCAGCAGCCCCCCGTACGGGGTAGGTACGCAGTATTTT CASSPPYGVGTQYF
many 17 TRBJ2-3 NA TRBV5-1 TGCGCCAGCAGCACCGACCCGGTCCGTCGTAGCACAGATACGCAGTATTTT CASSTDPVRRSTDTQYF
many 12 TRBJ2-1 NA TRBV5-6 TGTGCCAGCAGGAACACGTACAATGAGCAGTTCTTC CASRNTYNEQFF
many 15 TRBJ2-1 TRBD2 TRBV5-1 TGCGCCAGCAGCGAGACTAGCGGGAGCCTACAGCAGCAGTTCTTC CASSETSGSLQQQFF
many 19 TRBJ1-6 NA TRBV4-2 TGTGCCAGCAGCCGAGCTCTCCCTGACCGAAGCTCCTATAATTCACCCCTCCACTTT CASSRALPDRSSYNSPLHF
many 12 TRBJ2-2 NA TRBV2 TGTGCCAGCAGTGAAGTACTCGGGGAGCTGTTTTTT CASSEVLGELFF
many 15 TRBJ2-3 TRBD2 TRBV20-1 TGCAGTGCTAGAGATCATAGCGGGAGCACAGATACGCAGTATTTT CSARDHSGSTDTQYF
many 11 TRBJ1-2 NA TRBV10-1 TGCGCCCACGGTCGTTTCTATGGCTACACCTTC CAHGRFYGYTF
many 14 TRBJ2-2 NA TRBV30 TGTGCCTGGAGTGTAGCAGGGGGGGCCGGGGAGCTGTTTTTT CAWSVAGGAGELFF
many 12 TRBJ2-7 NA TRBV28 TGTGCCACGGGCGCCGATGGTAGGTTGCAGTACTTC CATGADGRLQYF
many 13 TRBJ1-6 NA TRBV15 TGTGCCACCAGCAGAGTGCTGAATTCACCCCTCCACTTT CATSRVLNSPLHF
many 15 TRBJ2-5 NA TRBV3-1 TGTGCCAGCAGCCGCCAGGCGGGACCCCGCGGGACCCAGTACTTC CASSRQAGPRGTQYF
many 15 TRBJ2-7 TRBD1 TRBV4-1 TGCGCCAGCAGCCAAGGACAGGGTGTTTTTTACGAGCAGTACTTC CASSQGQGVFYEQYF
NA 15 TRBJ2-2 TRBD2 TRBV20-1 TGCAGTGCTAGAGATCGGGAGGGATGGTCCAGGGAGCTGTTTTTT CSARDREGWSRELFF
many 16 TRBJ2-2 NA TRBV20-1 TGCAGTGCTAGAGATCGCCGAACTGCGAACACCGGGGAGCTGTTTTTT CSARDRRTANTGELFF
many 17 TRBJ2-6 TRBD2 TRBV5-5 TGTGCCAGCAGCCGACTAGCGGGGGCCCAGGGGGCCAACGTCCTGACTTTC CASSRLAGAQGANVLTF
many 13 TRBJ1-2 TRBD1 TRBV2 TGTGCCAGCCAGGACAGGGTCGTTGCTGGCTACACCTTC CASQDRVVAGYTF
many 15 TRBJ2-2 NA TRBV5-1 TGCGCCAGCAGCTCGAGGGGTAGGAACACCGGGGAGCTGTTTTTT CASSSRGRNTGELFF
many 15 TRBJ1-2 NA TRBV3-1 TGTGCCAGCAGCCAAATTGGAAATCTGCATAATGGCTACACCTTC CASSQIGNLHNGYTF
many 17 TRBJ2-3 NA TRBV5-1 TGCGCCAGCAGCTTCCCCGAGTCTACAGGACGCACAGATACGCAGTATTTT CASSFPESTGRTDTQYF
many 12 TRBJ2-7 NA TRBV28 TGTGCCAGCAGCCCAGGGACCTACGAGCAGTACTTC CASSPGTYEQYF
many 15 TRBJ2-7 NA TRBV5-1 TGCGCCAGCAGCCTCCTGACAGGTCCCTCCTACGAGCAGTACTTC CASSLLTGPSYEQYF
NA 17 TRBJ2-2 NA TRBV20-1 TGCAGTGCCAGTCCGCTCTTGACGGCTACGAACACCGGGGAGCTGTTTTTT CSASPLLTATNTGELFF
many 12 TRBJ2-7 NA TRBV7-2 TGTGCCAGCAGCTCCTCAGGGCGCGAGCAGTACTTC CASSSSGREQYF
NA 15 TRBJ1-2 TRBD1 TRBV12-3/TRBV12-4 TGTGCCAGCAGTTGGCCGGGACAGGGGCACTATGGCTACACCTTC CASSWPGQGHYGYTF
many 16 TRBJ1-4 NA TRBV4-1 TGCGCCAGCAGCCAAGATCTGCCGAGGCCTCGTGAAAAACTGTTTTTT CASSQDLPRPREKLFF
many 12 TRBJ2-1 NA TRBV29-1 TGCAGCGTTGGTGTCAGGTACAATGAGCAGTTCTTC CSVGVRYNEQFF
NA 15 TRBJ2-4 NA TRBV5-1 TGCGCCAGCAGCTTGTTAGGTGGTGCCAAAAACATTCAGTACTTC CASSLLGGAKNIQYF
many 16 TRBJ2-2 NA TRBV5-1 TGCGCCAGCAGCTTGGACGAAACCTGGGACACCGGGGAGCTGTTTTTT CASSLDETWDTGELFF
many 13 TRBJ2-7 NA TRBV15 TGTGCTACCAGCAGAGACCGGTCCTACGAGCAGTACTTC CATSRDRSYEQYF
many 16 TRBJ2-7 NA TRBV27 TGTGCCAGCAGTTTAACGGGCGGGGACACTTCCTACGAGCAGTACTTC CASSLTGGDTSYEQYF